These T cell receptor beta chains were read from a single sample in a study of cytomegalovirus exposure and HLA in healthy donors. Method: immunoSEQ multiplex PCR; TCRdb's copy keeps in-frame clones and lacks some. This table has 110,000 or so clones, less than 85% appearing once. The sequenced material came from PBMCs. These receptors came from a man aged 40-49 years in good health and CMV-seropositive. Each CDR3 is given with its conserved first and last residue. A D gene is named only where the DNA matches it firmly. Only some rows state a clone size, as once, few, many or a class for expanded clones.

clone size: -; D gene: -; V gene: TRBV4-1; J gene: TRBJ2-7; CDR3 protein: CASSQEGGVPSYEQYF; CDR3 DNA: TGCGCCAGCAGCCAAGAAGGCGGGGTGCCCTCCTACGAGCAGTACTTC
clone size: -; D gene: TRBD1; V gene: TRBV4-2; J gene: TRBJ2-7; CDR3 protein: CASSRAAGTEYEQYF; CDR3 DNA: TGTGCCAGCAGCCGAGCGGCCGGGACAGAATACGAGCAGTACTTC
clone size: few; D gene: TRBD2; V gene: TRBV7-2; J gene: TRBJ2-1; CDR3 protein: CASSLARLAGRTYNEQFF; CDR3 DNA: TGTGCCAGCAGCTTAGCGCGACTAGCGGGGCGCACCTACAATGAGCAGTTCTTC
clone size: -; D gene: -; V gene: TRBV7-2; J gene: TRBJ1-6; CDR3 protein: CASSLVVQGTSPLHF; CDR3 DNA: TGTGCCAGCAGCTTAGTGGTGCAGGGTACCTCACCCCTCCACTTT
clone size: -; D gene: TRBD1; V gene: TRBV19; J gene: TRBJ1-5; CDR3 protein: CASTPGTGRNQPQHF; CDR3 DNA: TGTGCCAGTACCCCAGGGACAGGGCGCAATCAGCCCCAGCATTTT
clone size: -; D gene: TRBD1; V gene: TRBV2; J gene: TRBJ1-2; CDR3 protein: CASRSTGDYGYTF; CDR3 DNA: TGTGCCAGCAGATCGACAGGGGACTATGGCTACACCTTC
clone size: -; D gene: -; V gene: TRBV6-5; J gene: TRBJ1-4; CDR3 protein: CASSHNREGDEKLFF; CDR3 DNA: TGTGCCAGCAGCCACAACAGGGAAGGGGATGAAAAACTGTTTTTT
clone size: -; D gene: -; V gene: TRBV7-2; J gene: TRBJ1-6; CDR3 protein: CASSLFAGTYNSPLHF; CDR3 DNA: TGTGCCAGCAGCCTTTTCGCGGGAACCTATAATTCACCCCTCCACTTT
clone size: -; D gene: -; V gene: TRBV4-1; J gene: TRBJ1-4; CDR3 protein: CASSQDRYRMQTETNEKLFF; CDR3 DNA: TGCGCCAGCAGCCAAGATCGCTACAGGATGCAGACGGAGACTAATGAAAAACTGTTTTTT
clone size: -; D gene: -; V gene: TRBV7-2; J gene: TRBJ2-7; CDR3 protein: CASRTPGISYEQYF; CDR3 DNA: TGTGCCAGCAGAACCCCCGGGATCTCCTACGAGCAGTACTTC
clone size: once; D gene: TRBD1; V gene: TRBV27; J gene: TRBJ2-3; CDR3 protein: CASSATGSRQYF; CDR3 DNA: TGTGCCAGCAGTGCGACAGGGTCTAGGCAGTATTTT
clone size: few; D gene: TRBD2; V gene: TRBV7-9; J gene: TRBJ2-3; CDR3 protein: CASSLSRGGTDTQYF; CDR3 DNA: TGTGCCAGCAGCTTAAGTCGGGGGGGTACAGATACGCAGTATTTT
clone size: -; D gene: TRBD1; V gene: TRBV19; J gene: TRBJ2-4; CDR3 protein: CASSQTGGHKNSQYF; CDR3 DNA: TGTGCCAGTAGTCAGACAGGGGGCCACAAAAACAGTCAGTACTTC
clone size: -; D gene: TRBD1; V gene: TRBV15; J gene: TRBJ2-1; CDR3 protein: CATSSQQGAQYNEQFF; CDR3 DNA: TGTGCCACCAGCAGTCAGCAGGGGGCGCAATACAATGAGCAGTTCTTC
clone size: -; D gene: -; V gene: TRBV7-7; J gene: TRBJ2-3; CDR3 protein: CASSPNRAGTDTQYF; CDR3 DNA: TGTGCTAGCAGCCCAAACAGGGCGGGCACAGATACGCAGTATTTT
clone size: -; D gene: -; V gene: TRBV28; J gene: TRBJ2-3; CDR3 protein: CASSFSQSTDTQYF; CDR3 DNA: TGTGCCAGCAGTTTCTCACAGAGCACAGATACGCAGTATTTT
clone size: -; D gene: TRBD1; V gene: TRBV7-2; J gene: TRBJ1-1; CDR3 protein: CASSYEQGTEAFF; CDR3 DNA: TGTGCCAGCAGCTACGAACAGGGGACTGAAGCTTTCTTT
clone size: once; D gene: -; V gene: TRBV4-3; J gene: TRBJ1-1; CDR3 protein: CASSQRGGNTEAFF; CDR3 DNA: TGCGCCAGCAGCCAGAGGGGAGGAAACACTGAAGCTTTCTTT
clone size: few; D gene: TRBD1; V gene: TRBV28; J gene: TRBJ1-1; CDR3 protein: CASSLPFFDRGRAEAFF; CDR3 DNA: TGTGCCAGCAGTTTGCCTTTCTTTGACAGGGGGAGGGCTGAAGCTTTCTTT
clone size: -; D gene: TRBD2; V gene: TRBV2; J gene: TRBJ2-3; CDR3 protein: CASSGSSGGLDTQYF; CDR3 DNA: TGTGCCAGCAGTGGGTCTAGCGGGGGCCTGGATACGCAGTATTTT
clone size: -; D gene: TRBD1; V gene: TRBV10-3; J gene: TRBJ2-3; CDR3 protein: CAISGDRGLMDTQYF; CDR3 DNA: TGTGCCATCAGCGGGGACAGGGGGCTTATGGATACGCAGTATTTT
clone size: -; D gene: -; V gene: TRBV5-1; J gene: TRBJ1-5; CDR3 protein: CASSVTPMNRMVPNQPQHF; CDR3 DNA: TGCGCCAGCAGCGTTACTCCCATGAACAGGATGGTCCCCAATCAGCCCCAGCATTTT
clone size: few; D gene: -; V gene: TRBV4-2; J gene: TRBJ2-5; CDR3 protein: CASSQDGTLIQETQYF; CDR3 DNA: TGTGCCAGCAGCCAAGACGGGACTTTGATCCAAGAGACCCAGTACTTC
clone size: -; D gene: -; V gene: TRBV7-3; J gene: TRBJ2-7; CDR3 protein: CASSLAGGSYEQYF; CDR3 DNA: TGTGCCAGCAGCTTAGCGGGTGGCTCCTACGAGCAGTACTTC
clone size: -; D gene: TRBD1; V gene: TRBV4-1; J gene: TRBJ1-1; CDR3 protein: CASSPKRGHTEAFF; CDR3 DNA: TGCGCCAGCAGCCCCAAAAGGGGGCACACTGAAGCTTTCTTT
clone size: -; D gene: TRBD1; V gene: TRBV11-3; J gene: TRBJ1-1; CDR3 protein: CASSPTGGGVNTEAFF; CDR3 DNA: TGTGCCAGCAGCCCTACAGGGGGCGGCGTGAACACTGAAGCTTTCTTT
clone size: -; D gene: TRBD1; V gene: TRBV14; J gene: TRBJ1-2; CDR3 protein: CASSHRGQGGGYGYTF; CDR3 DNA: TGTGCCAGCAGCCACAGAGGACAGGGCGGGGGCTATGGCTACACCTTC
clone size: -; D gene: -; V gene: TRBV7-9; J gene: TRBJ2-2; CDR3 protein: CASSYTTGHGELFF; CDR3 DNA: TGTGCCAGCAGCTACACCACAGGGCACGGGGAGCTGTTTTTT
clone size: -; D gene: TRBD1; V gene: TRBV2; J gene: TRBJ2-5; CDR3 protein: CASTSKHGQGAGKTQYF; CDR3 DNA: TGTGCCAGCACCTCAAAGCACGGACAGGGGGCGGGGAAGACCCAGTACTTC
clone size: -; D gene: TRBD1; V gene: TRBV4-1; J gene: TRBJ2-2; CDR3 protein: CASTQGGTGELFF; CDR3 DNA: TGCGCCAGCACACAGGGGGGTACCGGGGAGCTGTTTTTT
clone size: -; D gene: TRBD2; V gene: TRBV7-2; J gene: TRBJ2-7; CDR3 protein: CASSRGLGGTYEQYF; CDR3 DNA: TGTGCCAGCAGCCGCGGACTAGGAGGGACCTACGAGCAGTACTTC
clone size: -; D gene: -; V gene: TRBV30; J gene: TRBJ2-3; CDR3 protein: CACSPGQGLDTQYF; CDR3 DNA: TGTGCCTGTTCCCCCGGGCAGGGATTGGATACGCAGTATTTT
clone size: -; D gene: TRBD2; V gene: TRBV5-1; J gene: TRBJ2-5; CDR3 protein: CASSFGRAYGQYF; CDR3 DNA: TGCGCCAGCAGTTTCGGGAGGGCGTACGGGCAGTACTTC
clone size: -; D gene: -; V gene: TRBV6-6; J gene: TRBJ1-2; CDR3 protein: CASSATRGGGGYGYTF; CDR3 DNA: TGTGCCAGCAGCGCCACGCGGGGGGGAGGGGGCTATGGCTACACCTTC
clone size: few; D gene: TRBD2; V gene: TRBV15; J gene: TRBJ2-3; CDR3 protein: CATRRTSGKITDTQYF; CDR3 DNA: TGTGCCACCAGGAGGACTAGCGGGAAGATCACAGATACGCAGTATTTT
clone size: -; D gene: TRBD1; V gene: TRBV30; J gene: TRBJ2-7; CDR3 protein: CAWRRYRDRGDEQYF; CDR3 DNA: TGTGCCTGGAGGAGATACCGGGACAGGGGCGACGAGCAGTACTTC
clone size: -; D gene: -; V gene: TRBV15; J gene: TRBJ1-6; CDR3 protein: CATSRDPDGVSPLHF; CDR3 DNA: TGTGCCACCAGCAGAGATCCGGACGGGGTTTCACCCCTCCACTTT
clone size: once; D gene: -; V gene: TRBV5-4; J gene: TRBJ2-2; CDR3 protein: CASSLSRFANTGELFF; CDR3 DNA: TGTGCCAGCAGCTTATCACGGTTCGCGAACACCGGGGAGCTGTTTTTT
clone size: -; D gene: TRBD1; V gene: TRBV27; J gene: TRBJ2-1; CDR3 protein: CASSSSLRRDRGRNEQFF; CDR3 DNA: TGTGCCAGCAGTTCATCCCTCCGGCGGGACAGGGGACGGAATGAGCAGTTCTTC
clone size: -; D gene: TRBD2; V gene: TRBV11-3; J gene: TRBJ2-1; CDR3 protein: CASSRGGDLYNEQFF; CDR3 DNA: TGTGCCAGCAGCCGGGGGGGGGACCTCTACAATGAGCAGTTCTTC